This TCR beta chain originates from a study of a mutant IDH1 vaccine in newly diagnosed glioma. At the level of the study: Patients came in for eight vaccinations, in weeks 1, 3, 5, 7, 11, 15, 19 and 23. Patients' prior therapy spanned radiotherapy, temozolomide, or both; most underwent both.

After removal of 6 bases from V and 8 bases from J, the junction contained 9 bases not matched to a gene. Germline CDR1 and CDR2: SEHNR and FQNEAQ (reference sequence). This CDR3 is built from 14 residues. Noted time point: week 5, during vaccination. The study gave 300 ug of mutant IDH1 20-mer peptide per vaccine dose, with topical imiquimod. Sequenced by immunoSEQ multiplex PCR; TCRdb stores in-frame clones only, minus some. The profile shows tens of thousands of clones, over 75% of them singletons. Comment on this clone: The antigen remains unidentified.

The sequence derives from a man in his forties or fifties with glioma. Source: PBMCs, taken from a glioma patient whose treatment included an IDH1 peptide vaccine. The chain links TRBV7-9 to TRBJ1-4, with 7 bases lining up with TRBD1. CDR3 sequence reads: CASRMTGSHEKLFF. CDR3 DNA sequence: TGTGCCAGCAGGATGACAGGGTCTCACGAAAAACTGTTTTTT. The complete variable domain, with remaining parts taken from reference TRBV7-9 and TRBJ1-4, reads DTGVSQNPRHKITKRGQNVTFRCDPISEHNRLYWYRQTLGQGPEFLTYFQNEAQLEKSRLLSDRFSAERPKGSFSTLEIQRTEQGDSAMYLCASRMTGSHEKLFFGSGTQLSVL.